Below are 17 T cell receptor beta chains sequenced from a single sample in a study of blood T cell repertoires in COVID-19. The repertoire was sequenced with immunoSEQ multiplex PCR; TCRdb's copy has only in-frame clones and lacks some. The data show under 300,000 clones, with around nine tenths seen just once and approximately 1.8% held by the top ten. The sample comprised PBMCs or T cells enriched from blood (not recorded which). The receptors were gathered from a woman between 55 and 75 years old who had recovered from COVID-19.

This clone was counted only a few times. The CDR3 protein is CASSDGQSYGYTF. The CDR3 DNA is TGTGCCAGCAGTGACGGACAGTCTTATGGCTACACCTTC. This rearrangement joins TRBV6-1 to TRBJ1-2; D may be TRBD1 (6 bases). Per germline, CDR1 MNHNS and CDR2 SASEGT. The V and J ends lost 3 bases and 5 bases respectively, with 10 bases between them. The CDR3 is 13 amino acids.

This chain connects TRBV19 to TRBJ2-7; D unclear. With 2 bases removed from V and 2 bases from J, the gap between germline ends came to 7 bases. This CDR3 spans 13 amino acids. Germline CDR1 is LNHDA and CDR2 is SQIVND (reference sequence). CDR3 DNA: TGTGCCAGTAGTATAACAACTACCTACGAGCAGTACTTC. Its protein is CASSITTTYEQYF.

The rearrangement uses TRBV7-8 and TRBJ1-5; D might be TRBD1 (6 bases). This CDR3 is 15 amino acids long. With 5 bases removed from V and 9 bases from J, the gap between germline ends came to 20 bases. CDR1 is SGHVS, CDR2 FQNEAQ, per germline. The CDR3 spells CASSPMGASPGPQHF. CDR3 DNA: TGTGCCAGCAGCCCGATGGGGGCTTCCCCAGGGCCCCAGCATTTT.

This clone occurred once. The chain carries TRBV27 and TRBJ2-3; D perhaps matches TRBD2 (6 bases). Trimming removed 4 bases from V and 2 bases from J, with 13 bases in between. The length of the CDR3 is 15 residues. Germline V gives CDR1 MNHEY, CDR2 SMNVEV (reference sequence). The CDR3 sequence is CASSYGGTITDTQYF. CDR3 DNA sequence: TGTGCCAGCAGTTATGGGGGGACCATCACAGATACGCAGTATTTT.

The chain is built from TRBV9 and TRBJ1-1; 10 bases match TRBD1. The germline V gene encodes CDR1 SGDLS and CDR2 YYNGEE. Trimming removed 1 base from V and 11 bases from J; junction bases left unmatched: 8. This CDR3 contains 14 residues. The CDR3 region is CASSVIATGGLAFF. The CDR3 nucleotides read TGTGCCAGCAGCGTAATCGCGACAGGGGGCTTGGCTTTCTTT.

This chain uses TRBV19 with TRBJ1-3, with D uncertain. The ends were cut back, 6 bases at V and 4 bases at J, with 13 bases in the middle. Germline CDR1 and CDR2: LNHDA and SQIVND (reference sequence). The CDR3 is 14 amino acids. CDR3 in amino acids: CASSPGSLGNTIYF. The CDR3 DNA reads TGTGCCAGTAGCCCTGGGAGTCTGGGAAACACCATATATTTT. The entire variable domain, with the rest obtained from reference TRBV19 and TRBJ1-3, is as follows: DGGITQSPKYLFRKEGQNVTLSCEQNLNHDAMYWYRQDPGQGLRLIYYSQIVNDFQKGDIAEGYSVSREKKESFPLTVTSAQKNPTAFYLCASSPGSLGNTIYFGEGSWLTVV.

The rearrangement uses TRBV29-1 and TRBJ2-5; TRBD2 matches 8 bases. The J segment lost 5 bases and the V segment lost 7 bases, leaving 9 bases of the junction unmatched. There are 13 residues in the CDR3. CDR1 and CDR2 from the germline V gene are SQVTM and ANQGSEA. CDR3 nucleotides: TGCAGCGCCACCGGGGGGGCGATGGAGACCCAGTACTTC. Protein product: CSATGGAMETQYF.

As to this clone: Other DNA variants within this sample encode the same CDR3. The chain joins TRBV3-1 (or the pseudogene TRBV3-2) to TRBJ1-6; D may be TRBD1 (5 bases). The CDR3 is 13 amino acids. Germline CDR1 LGHDT, CDR2 YNNKEL (reference sequence). The germline V and J ends were trimmed by 1 base and 8 bases, with 6 bases remaining between them. CDR3 coding DNA: TGTGCCAGCAGCCAAGGGGGCGATTCACCCCTCCACTTT. This codes for CASSQGGDSPLHF.

This clone appeared once. V and J are TRBV27 and TRBJ1-6, with 7 bases fitting TRBD1. This CDR3 spans 16 amino acids. V shed 6 bases, J shed 10 bases, and the junction held 15 bases outside the gene matches. The germline gives CDR1 MNHEY, CDR2 SMNVEV (reference sequence). This CDR3 is CASSFRGQGVGSPLHF. The CDR3 coding sequence is TGTGCCAGCAGCTTCAGGGGTCAGGGGGTCGGATCACCCCTCCACTTT.

This chain uses TRBV4-1 with TRBJ1-6; D call uncertain. Germline V gives CDR1 MGHRA, CDR2 YSYEKL. V shed 1 base and J shed 6 bases, with 16 bases lying between them. This CDR3 has 17 residues. CDR3 DNA: TGCGCCAGCAGCCAAGTAATCCCAATAGCCCTTAATTCACCCCTCCACTTT. This translates into CASSQVIPIALNSPLHF.

The chain is built from TRBV5-1 and TRBJ2-3; tentative D call: TRBD2 (5 bases). V was shortened by 0 bases and J by 1 base, with 15 bases between the two germline ends. The CDR3 spans 17 residues. Germline V gives CDR1 SGHRS, CDR2 YFSETQ. In DNA, the CDR3 is TGCGCCAGCAGCTTGGAACCAGACCCGAGGGGCACAGATACGCAGTATTTT. Its translation is CASSLEPDPRGTDTQYF. The full variable domain, rest sourced from reference TRBV5-1 and TRBJ2-3, is KAGVTQTPRYLIKTRGQQVTLSCSPISGHRSVSWYQQTPGQGLQFLFEYFSETQRNKGNFPGRFSGRQFSNSRSEMNVSTLELGDSALYLCASSLEPDPRGTDTQYFGPGTRLTVL.

This clone was detected only a few times. The chain is built from TRBV12-3 or TRBV12-4 and TRBJ2-7, with D perhaps TRBD1 (6 bases). Between the trimmed V and J ends, which lost 5 bases and 5 bases, there was a span of 13 bases. CDR3 length equals 13 residues. The CDR3 DNA follows: TGTGCCAGCAGTACATTACAGGGTCACGAGCAGTACTTC. It specifies CASSTLQGHEQYF.

The rearrangement joins TRBV18 to TRBJ1-2, with unresolved D. CDR1 KGHSH and CDR2 LQKENI come from the germline V gene. The CDR3 length is 12 residues. V was cut by 6 bases and J by 3 bases, with 8 bases left in between. In DNA, the CDR3 is TGTGCCAGCTCCTCGGGAGACTATGGCTACACCTTC. It encodes CASSSGDYGYTF.

As to this clone: Other DNA sequences from this sample encode an identical CDR3 as well. This sequence joins TRBV2 and TRBJ2-1; D is undetermined. Trimming removed 6 bases at V and 4 bases at J, with 4 bases between. The CDR3 is 11 residues long. Germline CDR1 SNHLY, CDR2 FYNNEI. The CDR3 nucleotides are TGTGCCAGCAGCCCGTACAATGAGCAGTTCTTC. Translated: CASSPYNEQFF.

The V gene is TRBV7-2, the J gene TRBJ2-7; 12 bases are shared with TRBD2. V lost 5 bases and J lost 6; bases outside the gene matches: 8. CDR3 length: 15 residues. Germline V lookup: CDR1 SGHTA, CDR2 FQGNSA. CDR3 DNA sequence: TGTGCCAGCAGCACGACTAGCGGGAGAGCTCTCGAGCAGTACTTC. Its protein product is CASSTTSGRALEQYF.

The chain employs TRBV14 and TRBJ2-2, with a tentative D call TRBD1 (6 bases). The CDR3 consists of 15 residues. The germline V and J ends were trimmed by 0 bases and 6 bases, with 11 bases remaining between them. Germline V CDR1 and CDR2: SGHDN, FVKESK. DNA of the CDR3: TGTGCCAGCAGCCAAGATATCAGGGGCCCCGGGGAGCTGTTTTTT. It encodes CASSQDIRGPGELFF.

This clone was found once. This chain uses TRBV18 with TRBJ2-2; 7 nucleotides agree with TRBD1. V was pared by 3 bases and J by 6 bases, with 7 bases of the junction left unmatched. From germline, CDR1 is KGHSH and CDR2 LQKENI. The CDR3 loop spans 15 amino acids. CDR3 amino acids: CASSPLTGAAGELFF. The CDR3, as DNA: TGTGCCAGCTCACCTCTAACAGGGGCTGCCGGGGAGCTGTTTTTT.